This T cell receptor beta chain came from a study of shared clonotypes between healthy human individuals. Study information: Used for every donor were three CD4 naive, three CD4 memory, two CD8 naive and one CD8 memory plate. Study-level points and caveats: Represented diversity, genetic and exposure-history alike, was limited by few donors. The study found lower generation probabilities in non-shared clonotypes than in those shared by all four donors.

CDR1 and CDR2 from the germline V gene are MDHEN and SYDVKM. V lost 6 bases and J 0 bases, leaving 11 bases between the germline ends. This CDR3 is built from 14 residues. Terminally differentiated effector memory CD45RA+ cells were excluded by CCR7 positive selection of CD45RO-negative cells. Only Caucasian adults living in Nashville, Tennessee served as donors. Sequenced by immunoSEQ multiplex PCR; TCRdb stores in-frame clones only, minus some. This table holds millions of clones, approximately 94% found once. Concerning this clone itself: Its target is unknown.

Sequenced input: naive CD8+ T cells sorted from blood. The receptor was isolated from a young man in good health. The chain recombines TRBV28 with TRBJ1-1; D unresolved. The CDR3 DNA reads TGTGCCAGCAGCTCAGGACTGATGAACACTGAAGCTTTCTTT. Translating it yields CASSSGLMNTEAFF. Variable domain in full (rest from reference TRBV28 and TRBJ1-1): DVKVTQSSRYLVKRTGEKVFLECVQDMDHENMFWYRQDPGLGLRLIYFSYDVKMKEKGDIPEGYSVSREKKERFSLILESASTNQTSMYLCASSSGLMNTEAFFGQGTRLTVV.